Sequencing of this TCR beta chain was carried out in a study of Ad26.COV2.S vaccination and SARS-CoV-2 variants (dated by TCRdb to about 2021). Looking at the study overall: Donors in the vaccine arm were drawn from COV1001, a multicentre, randomized, double-blind, placebo-controlled phase I-IIa trial testing Ad26.COV2.S in healthy adults. Ad26.COV2.S was administered intramuscularly at a dose of 5x10^10 or 1x10^11 viral particles, either as one shot or as two shots given 56 days apart. TCRbeta repertoire sequencing served as the tool for gauging how specific and how broad the SARS-CoV-2-reactive T cell receptors were following Ad26.COV2.S vaccination. A total of roughly 30 samples were included in the TCR-sequenced set, comprising around 20 Ad26.COV2.S vaccine recipients, 5 placebo recipients and 8 SARS-CoV-2 convalescent individuals. Trial participants were randomized into five groups of five: low-dose or high-dose Ad26.COV2.S given once or twice, or placebo on both occasions. Throughout the experiments and outcome assessment, investigators stayed blinded to trial group allocation. Overall results and qualifications from the work: Vaccine and placebo recipients had comparable non-spike TCR breadth, which fits with the vaccine containing only spike. Higher spike-specific TCR breadth was observed in Ad26.COV2.S recipients than in placebo recipients (P = 0.0014). After vaccination, substantial breadth of spike-specific CD8+ and CD4+ T cell responses was reported. It was noted by the authors that total T cell responses may have been underestimated by the TCR breadth and depth analyses. The study was not powered for comparison of responses between vaccine doses or regimens.

Inclusive of the bounding cysteine and phenylalanine, the CDR3 is 13 residues long. Left in the record is the CDR3 DNA by itself, 39 bases read in frame from the first base. The germline V gene encodes CDR1 SGHRS and CDR2 YFSETQ. Deletion took 1 base off V and 2 bases off J, with a span of 6 bases between the germline ends. The immunoSEQ Assay was used to sequence TCRbeta CDR3 regions. After extraction, genomic DNA underwent amplification by bias-controlled multiplex PCR, followed by high-throughput sequencing. In the authors' own workflow: To quantify the absolute abundance of every unique TCRbeta CDR3 region, sequences were collapsed and filtered. T cell fraction was estimated by normalization of TCRbeta template counts to usable DNA, with usable DNA being measured through amplification of reference genes present in all nucleated cells. Repertoire TCRs were annotated as SARS-CoV-2-specific by exact matching of V gene, CDR3 amino acid sequence and J gene to a known reactive TCR set. The reference SARS-CoV-2 TCR set was derived from MIRA and filtered for enrichment in COVID-19-positive ImmuneCODE repertoires, a step that removed public or cross-reactive TCRs. Using the MIRA antigens, annotated TCRs were further analysed by specific ORF or by position within an ORF. Breadth was defined as the number of annotated unique rearrangements divided by the total number of unique productive rearrangements, and depth was defined as the summed frequency of the annotated unique rearrangements. Two-sided Wilcoxon rank-sum tests were used to compare TCR breadth between groups. TCRdb retrieved this table from immuneACCESS and kept in-frame rearrangements only. Not all clones are present; in checked studies, unresolved V genes account for under half, and no reason is known for the remainder. V and J calls and clone size are those listed in that table; D and trimming were worked out from the DNA. Here the sample has 250,000 to 300,000 clones; about 90% occur a single time. The ten largest clones take up roughly 3.5% of the sample.

A remark on this clone: Its antigen is currently not known. No per-base quality is available; no much larger clone lies one base away.

This specimen's treatment or condition label, interpreted: around 19 received Ad26.COV2.S at low or high dose, single or two shots; about 5 received placebo; per-sample allocation not given. For vaccine and placebo recipients, repertoires were sequenced using samples collected on day 63 after the first injection. Between 29 July and 7 August 2020, Cohort 1b enrolled around 25 adults aged 18-55 years at one site in Boston, USA. As a vaccine, Ad26.COV2.S was a replication-incompetent adenovirus type 26 vector that expressed a prefusion-stabilized SARS-CoV-2 spike protein derived from the original Wuhan strain.

The sample consisted of peripheral blood, taken in a trial of Ad26.COV2.S vaccine versus placebo. This sequence originates from a person between 18 and 59 years old who received the Ad26.COV2.S COVID-19 vaccine or a placebo. The chain employs TRBV5-1 and TRBJ1-1, with no confident D gene call. Here is the DNA: TGCGCCAGCAGCTTGAACACTAACACTGAAGCTTTCTTT. Translation gives CASSLNTNTEAFF.